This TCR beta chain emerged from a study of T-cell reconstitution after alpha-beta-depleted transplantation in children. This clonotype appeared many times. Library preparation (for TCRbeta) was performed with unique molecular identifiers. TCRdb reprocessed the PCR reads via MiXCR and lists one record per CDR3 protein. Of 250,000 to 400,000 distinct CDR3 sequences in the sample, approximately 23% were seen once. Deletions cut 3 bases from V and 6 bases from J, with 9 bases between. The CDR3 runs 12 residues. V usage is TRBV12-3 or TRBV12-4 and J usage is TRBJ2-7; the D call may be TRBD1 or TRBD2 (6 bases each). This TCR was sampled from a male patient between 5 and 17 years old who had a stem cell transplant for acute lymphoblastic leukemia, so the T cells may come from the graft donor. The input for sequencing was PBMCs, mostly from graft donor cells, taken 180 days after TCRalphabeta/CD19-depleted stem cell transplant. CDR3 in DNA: TGTGCCAGCAGTTTCCGGGGGCCCGAGCAGTACTTC. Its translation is CASSFRGPEQYF.